Described below is a single TCR beta chain sequence and its context. Clinical histories supplied by participants themselves formed the basis of cohort assignment. This record belongs to a study of blood T cell repertoires in COVID-19. The assay was immunoSEQ multiplex PCR, and TCRdb's table has in-frame clones only and misses some. This repertoire shows around 370,000 clones, 85% to 90% found once; its top ten account for 1.2%. Per the germline V gene, CDR1 is SGHNT and CDR2 is YYREEE (reference sequence). Trimming at V came to 2 bases and at J to 4 bases, leaving 1 base not matched to a gene. This CDR3 spans 13 amino acids.

Input material: PBMCs or T cells enriched from blood (not recorded which). This receptor was taken from a woman aged 18-29 years who had recovered from COVID-19. V is TRBV5-4 and J is TRBJ1-1; 8 nucleotides match TRBD1. CDR3 in amino acids: CASSFGTGTEAFF. The CDR3 region has the DNA TGTGCCAGCAGCTTTGGGACAGGCACTGAAGCTTTCTTT.